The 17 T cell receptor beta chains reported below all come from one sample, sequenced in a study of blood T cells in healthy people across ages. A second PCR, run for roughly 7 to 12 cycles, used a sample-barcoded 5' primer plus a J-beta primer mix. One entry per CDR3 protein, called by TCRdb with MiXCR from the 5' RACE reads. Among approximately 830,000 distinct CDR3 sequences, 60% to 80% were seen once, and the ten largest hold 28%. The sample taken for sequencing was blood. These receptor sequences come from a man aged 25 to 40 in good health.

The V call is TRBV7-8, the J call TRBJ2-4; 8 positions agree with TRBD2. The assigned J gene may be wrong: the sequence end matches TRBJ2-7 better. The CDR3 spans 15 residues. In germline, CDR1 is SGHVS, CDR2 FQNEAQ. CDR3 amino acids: CASSPTHGTSYEQYF. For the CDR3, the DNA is TGTGCCAGCAGCCCAACCCACGGGACTAGCTACGAGCAGTACTTC.

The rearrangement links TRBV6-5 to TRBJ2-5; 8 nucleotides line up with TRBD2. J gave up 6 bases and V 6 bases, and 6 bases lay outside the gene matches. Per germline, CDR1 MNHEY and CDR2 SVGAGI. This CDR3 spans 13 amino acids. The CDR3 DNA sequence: TGTGCCAGCAGCACGGGGGGGTCGAAGACCCAGTACTTC. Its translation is CASSTGGSKTQYF.

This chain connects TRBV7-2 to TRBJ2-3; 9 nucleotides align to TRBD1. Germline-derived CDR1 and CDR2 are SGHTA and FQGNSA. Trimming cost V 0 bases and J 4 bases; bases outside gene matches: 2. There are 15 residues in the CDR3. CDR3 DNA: TGTGCCAGCAGCTTAGCGCGGACAGGGGCAGATACGCAGTATTTT. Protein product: CASSLARTGADTQYF. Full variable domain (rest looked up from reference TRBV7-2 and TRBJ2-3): GAGVSQSPSNKVTEKGKDVELRCDPISGHTALYWYRQSLGQGLEFLIYFQGNSAPDKSGLPSDRFSAERTGGSVSTLTIQRTQQEDSAVYLCASSLARTGADTQYFGPGTRLTVL.

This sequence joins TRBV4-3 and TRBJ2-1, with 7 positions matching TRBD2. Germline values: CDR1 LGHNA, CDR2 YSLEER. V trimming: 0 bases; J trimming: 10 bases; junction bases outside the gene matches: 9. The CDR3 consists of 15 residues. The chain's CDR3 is CASSQDLGLPGEQFF. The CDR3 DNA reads TGCGCCAGCAGCCAAGATCTGGGACTACCGGGCGAGCAGTTCTTC.

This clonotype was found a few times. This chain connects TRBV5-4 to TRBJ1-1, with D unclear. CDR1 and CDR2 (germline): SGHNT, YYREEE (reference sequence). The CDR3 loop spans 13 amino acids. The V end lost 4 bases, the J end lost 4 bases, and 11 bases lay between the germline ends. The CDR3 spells CASSGIDGTEAFF. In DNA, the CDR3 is TGTGCCAGCAGCGGGATTGACGGCACTGAAGCTTTCTTT.

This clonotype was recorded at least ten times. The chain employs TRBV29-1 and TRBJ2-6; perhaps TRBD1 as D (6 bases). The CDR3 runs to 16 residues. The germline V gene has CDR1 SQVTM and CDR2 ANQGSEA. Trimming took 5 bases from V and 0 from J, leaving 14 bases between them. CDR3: CSVFRDTDSGANVLTF. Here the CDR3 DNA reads TGCAGCGTTTTCCGGGACACGGACTCTGGGGCCAACGTCCTGACTTTC. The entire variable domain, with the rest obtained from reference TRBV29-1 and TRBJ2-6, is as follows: SAVISQKPSRDICQRGTSLTIQCQVDSQVTMMFWYRQQPGQSLTLIATANQGSEATYESGFVIDKFPISRPNLTFSTLTVSNMSPEDSSIYLCSVFRDTDSGANVLTFGAGSRLTVL.

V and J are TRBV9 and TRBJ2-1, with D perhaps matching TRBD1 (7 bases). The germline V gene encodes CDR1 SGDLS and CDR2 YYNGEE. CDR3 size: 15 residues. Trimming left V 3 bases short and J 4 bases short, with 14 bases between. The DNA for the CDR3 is TGTGCCAGCAGCGCCAGGGGGGTGTCATACAATGAGCAGTTCTTC. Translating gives CASSARGVSYNEQFF.

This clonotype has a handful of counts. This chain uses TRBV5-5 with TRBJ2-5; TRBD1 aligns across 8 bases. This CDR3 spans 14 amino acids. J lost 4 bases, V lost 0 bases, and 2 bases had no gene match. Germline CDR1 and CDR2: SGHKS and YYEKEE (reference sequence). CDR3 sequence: CASSLEGTGETQYF. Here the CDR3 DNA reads TGTGCCAGCAGCTTGGAGGGGACAGGAGAGACCCAGTACTTC. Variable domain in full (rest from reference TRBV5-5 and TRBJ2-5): DAGVTQSPTHLIKTRGQQVTLRCSPISGHKSVSWYQQVLGQGPQFIFQYYEKEERGRGNFPDRFSARQFPNYSSELNVNALLLGDSALYLCASSLEGTGETQYFGPGTRLLVL.

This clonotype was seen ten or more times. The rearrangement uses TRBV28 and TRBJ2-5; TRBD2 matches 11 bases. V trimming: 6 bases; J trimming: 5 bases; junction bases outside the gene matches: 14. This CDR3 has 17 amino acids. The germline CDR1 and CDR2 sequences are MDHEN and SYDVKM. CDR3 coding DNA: TGTGCCAGCAGCGAGCCCATACTAGCGGGGGCATGGGAGACCCAGTACTTC. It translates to CASSEPILAGAWETQYF. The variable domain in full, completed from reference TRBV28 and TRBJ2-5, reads DVKVTQSSRYLVKRTGEKVFLECVQDMDHENMFWYRQDPGLGLRLIYFSYDVKMKEKGDIPEGYSVSREKKERFSLILESASTNQTSMYLCASSEPILAGAWETQYFGPGTRLLVL.

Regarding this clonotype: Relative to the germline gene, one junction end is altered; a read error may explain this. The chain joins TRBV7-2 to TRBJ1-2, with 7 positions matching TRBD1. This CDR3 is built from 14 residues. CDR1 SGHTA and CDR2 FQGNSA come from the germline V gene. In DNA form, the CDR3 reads TGTGCCAGCAGTTTAGTGGGGTCAGGGGGAGGCTACACCTTC. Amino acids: CASSLVGSGGGYTF.

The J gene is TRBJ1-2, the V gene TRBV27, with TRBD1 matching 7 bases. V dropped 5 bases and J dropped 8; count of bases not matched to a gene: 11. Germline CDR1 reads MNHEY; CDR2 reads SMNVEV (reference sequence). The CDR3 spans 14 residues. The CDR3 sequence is CASSVRDREGGYTF. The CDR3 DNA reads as TGTGCCAGCAGTGTCCGTGACAGGGAAGGCGGCTACACCTTC.

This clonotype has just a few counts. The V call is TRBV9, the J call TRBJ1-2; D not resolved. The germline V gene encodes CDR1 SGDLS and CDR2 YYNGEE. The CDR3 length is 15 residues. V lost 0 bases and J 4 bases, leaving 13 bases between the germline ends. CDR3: CASSVALSGGYGYTF. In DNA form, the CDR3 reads TGTGCCAGCAGCGTAGCCCTTTCGGGTGGCTATGGCTACACCTTC.

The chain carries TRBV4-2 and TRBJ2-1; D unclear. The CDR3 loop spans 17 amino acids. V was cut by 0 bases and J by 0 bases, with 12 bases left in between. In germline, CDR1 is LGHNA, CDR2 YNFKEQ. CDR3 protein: CASSQEGPLSSYNEQFF. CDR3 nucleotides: TGTGCCAGCAGCCAAGAAGGTCCACTCAGCTCCTACAATGAGCAGTTCTTC.

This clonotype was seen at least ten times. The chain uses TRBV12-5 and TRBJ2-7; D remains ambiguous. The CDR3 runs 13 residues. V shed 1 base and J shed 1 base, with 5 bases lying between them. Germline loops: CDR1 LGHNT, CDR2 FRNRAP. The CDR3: CASGLGRSYEQYF. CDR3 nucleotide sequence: TGTGCTAGTGGTTTGGGTAGGTCCTACGAGCAGTACTTC.

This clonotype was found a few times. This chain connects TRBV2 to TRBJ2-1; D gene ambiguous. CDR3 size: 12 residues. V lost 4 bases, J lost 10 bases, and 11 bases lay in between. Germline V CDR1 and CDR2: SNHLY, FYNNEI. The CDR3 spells CASSAGLTEQFF. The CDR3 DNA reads TGTGCCAGCAGTGCAGGTTTAACGGAGCAGTTCTTC. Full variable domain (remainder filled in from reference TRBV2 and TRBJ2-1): EPEVTQTPSHQVTQMGQEVILRCVPISNHLYFYWYRQILGQKVEFLVSFYNNEISEKSEIFDDQFSVERPDGSNFTLKIRSTKLEDSAMYFCASSAGLTEQFFGPGTRLTVL.

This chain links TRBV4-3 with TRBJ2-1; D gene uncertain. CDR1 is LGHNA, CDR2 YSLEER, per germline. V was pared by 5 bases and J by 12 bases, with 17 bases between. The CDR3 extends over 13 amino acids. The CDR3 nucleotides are TGCGCCAGCAGCGAATCCTCCGGCGTGGGGCAGTTCTTC. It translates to CASSESSGVGQFF.

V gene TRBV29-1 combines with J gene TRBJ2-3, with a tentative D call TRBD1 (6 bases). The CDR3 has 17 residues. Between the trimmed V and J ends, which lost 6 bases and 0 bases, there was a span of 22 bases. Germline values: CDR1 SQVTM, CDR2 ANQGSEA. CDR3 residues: CSVLGRLGHLSTDTQYF. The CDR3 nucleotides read TGCAGCGTCTTGGGACGGCTGGGACACCTTAGCACAGATACGCAGTATTTT.